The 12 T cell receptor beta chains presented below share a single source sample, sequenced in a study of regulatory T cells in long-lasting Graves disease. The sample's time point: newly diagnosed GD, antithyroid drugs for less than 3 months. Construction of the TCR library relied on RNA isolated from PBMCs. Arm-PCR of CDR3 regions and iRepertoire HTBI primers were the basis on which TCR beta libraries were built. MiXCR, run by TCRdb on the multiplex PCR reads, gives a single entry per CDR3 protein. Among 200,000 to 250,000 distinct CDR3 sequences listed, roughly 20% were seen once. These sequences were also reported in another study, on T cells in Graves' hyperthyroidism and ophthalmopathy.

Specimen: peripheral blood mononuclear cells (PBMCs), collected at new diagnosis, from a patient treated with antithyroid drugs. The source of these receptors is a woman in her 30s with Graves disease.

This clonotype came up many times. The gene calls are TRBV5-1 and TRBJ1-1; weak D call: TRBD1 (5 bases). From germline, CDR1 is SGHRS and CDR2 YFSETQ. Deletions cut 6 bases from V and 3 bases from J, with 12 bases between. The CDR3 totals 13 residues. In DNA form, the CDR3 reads TGCGCCAGCAACCTCGGGGGTCACACTGAAGCTTTCTTT. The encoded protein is CASNLGGHTEAFF.

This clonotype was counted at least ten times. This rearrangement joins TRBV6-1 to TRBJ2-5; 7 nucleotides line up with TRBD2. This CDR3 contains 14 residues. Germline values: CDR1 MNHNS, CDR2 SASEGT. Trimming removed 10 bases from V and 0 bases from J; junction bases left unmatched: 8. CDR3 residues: CATRLAQYQETQYF. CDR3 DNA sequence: TGTGCCACTCGACTAGCCCAGTACCAAGAGACCCAGTACTTC.

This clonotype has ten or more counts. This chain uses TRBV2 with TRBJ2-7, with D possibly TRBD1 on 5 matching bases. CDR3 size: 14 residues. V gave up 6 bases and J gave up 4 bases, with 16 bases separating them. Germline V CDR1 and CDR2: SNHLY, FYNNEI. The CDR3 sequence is CASSPRVGGYEQYF. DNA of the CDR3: TGTGCCAGCAGCCCCAGGGTTGGCGGTTACGAGCAGTACTTC.

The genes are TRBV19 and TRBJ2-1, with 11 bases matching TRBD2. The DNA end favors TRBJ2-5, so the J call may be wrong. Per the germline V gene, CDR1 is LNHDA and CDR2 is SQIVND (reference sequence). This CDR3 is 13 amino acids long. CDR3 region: CASSTGTSGSQYF. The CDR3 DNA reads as TGTGCCAGTAGTACCGGTACTAGCGGGAGCCAGTACTTC.

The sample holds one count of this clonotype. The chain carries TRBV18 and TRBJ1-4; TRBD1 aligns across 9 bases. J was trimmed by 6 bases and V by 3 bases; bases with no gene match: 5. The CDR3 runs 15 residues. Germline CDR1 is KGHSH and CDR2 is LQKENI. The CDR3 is CASSPYRGRDEKLFF. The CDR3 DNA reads TGTGCCAGCTCACCGTACAGGGGGCGGGATGAAAAACTGTTTTTT. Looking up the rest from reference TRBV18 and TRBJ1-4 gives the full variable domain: NAGVMQNPRHLVRRRGQEARLRCSPMKGHSHVYWYRQLPEEGLKFMVYLQKENIIDESGMPKERFSAEFPKEGPSILRIQQVVRGDSAAYFCASSPYRGRDEKLFFGSGTQLSVL.

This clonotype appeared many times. CDR3 nucleotides: TGTGCCAGCAGTGCACTTCAAGGGGGTAGTTCACCCCTCCACTTT. Protein sequence: CASSALQGGSSPLHF. The genes are TRBV2 and TRBJ1-6; a weak D match, TRBD1 (6 bases). V lost 4 bases, J lost 9 bases, and 16 bases lay in between. The length of the CDR3 is 15 residues. From germline, CDR1 is SNHLY and CDR2 FYNNEI.

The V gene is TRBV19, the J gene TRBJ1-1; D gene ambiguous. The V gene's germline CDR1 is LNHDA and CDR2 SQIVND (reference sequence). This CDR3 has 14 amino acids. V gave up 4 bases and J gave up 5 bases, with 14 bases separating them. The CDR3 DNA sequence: TGTGCCAGTAGTACCCGAGCGGGTGTGACTGAAGCTTTCTTT. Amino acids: CASSTRAGVTEAFF.

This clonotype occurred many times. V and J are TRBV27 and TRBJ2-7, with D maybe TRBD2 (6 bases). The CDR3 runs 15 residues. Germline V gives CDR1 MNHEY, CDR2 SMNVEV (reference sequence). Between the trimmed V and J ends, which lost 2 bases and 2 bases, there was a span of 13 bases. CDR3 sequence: CASSLGAGSPYEQYF. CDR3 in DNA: TGTGCCAGCAGTTTAGGGGCGGGATCCCCCTACGAGCAGTACTTC.

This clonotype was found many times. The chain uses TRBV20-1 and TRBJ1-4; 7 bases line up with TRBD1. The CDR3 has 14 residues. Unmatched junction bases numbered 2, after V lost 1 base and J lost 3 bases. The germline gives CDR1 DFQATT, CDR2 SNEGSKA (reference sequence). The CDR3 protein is CSARVTGSNEKLFF. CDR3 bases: TGCAGTGCTAGAGTGACAGGGTCTAATGAAAAACTGTTTTTT.

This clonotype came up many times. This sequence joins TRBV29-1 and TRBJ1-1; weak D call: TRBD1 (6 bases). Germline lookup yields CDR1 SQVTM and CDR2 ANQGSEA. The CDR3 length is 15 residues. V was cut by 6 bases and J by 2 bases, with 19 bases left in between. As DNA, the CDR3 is TGCAGCGTCGAATGGGGGCTTGGTAGCAACACTGAAGCTTTCTTT. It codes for CSVEWGLGSNTEAFF.

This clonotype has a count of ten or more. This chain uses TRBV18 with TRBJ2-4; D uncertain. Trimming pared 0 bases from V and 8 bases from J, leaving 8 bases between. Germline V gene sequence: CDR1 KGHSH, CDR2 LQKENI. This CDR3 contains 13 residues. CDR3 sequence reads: CASSPPVSDIQYF. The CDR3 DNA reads TGTGCCAGCTCACCACCGGTTTCGGACATTCAGTACTTC.

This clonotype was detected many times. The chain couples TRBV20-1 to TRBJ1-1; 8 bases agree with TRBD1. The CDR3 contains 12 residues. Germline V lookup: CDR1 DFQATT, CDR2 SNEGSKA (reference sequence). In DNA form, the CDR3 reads TGCAGCTTTGGACAGGGAAGCACTGAAGCTTTCTTT. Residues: CSFGQGSTEAFF.